These 28 T cell receptor beta chains were sequenced from one sample in a study of CD8 T cells in ankylosing spondylitis. Via MiXCR, TCRdb re-called the 5' RACE reads, giving one row per CDR3 protein. The sample has about 260,000 distinct CDR3 sequences; 15% to 20% are singletons. The material sequenced was blood, either unsorted or a sorted T cell fraction (not recorded which). The receptor source for this set is a male donor with ankylosing spondylitis or in good health (not recorded which).

This chain uses TRBV3-1 with TRBJ1-1, with 8 bases matching TRBD1. Germline CDR1 reads LGHDT; CDR2 reads YNNKEL (reference sequence). The J segment lost 10 bases and the V segment lost 0 bases, leaving 10 bases of the junction unmatched. This CDR3 spans 15 amino acids. CDR3 in DNA: TGTGCCAGCAGCCAAGATTTGACAGGGGATAGGAGAGCTTTCTTT. Translation: CASSQDLTGDRRAFF.

J is TRBJ2-5 and V is TRBV5-1; D not certain. Per germline, CDR1 SGHRS and CDR2 YFSETQ. This CDR3 has 14 residues. V lost 0 bases and J 1 base, leaving 7 bases between the germline ends. The CDR3 region has the DNA TGCGCCAGCAGCTTGGGGATGGGCCAAGAGACCCAGTACTTC. Residues: CASSLGMGQETQYF. The full variable domain, rest sourced from reference TRBV5-1 and TRBJ2-5, is KAGVTQTPRYLIKTRGQQVTLSCSPISGHRSVSWYQQTPGQGLQFLFEYFSETQRNKGNFPGRFSGRQFSNSRSEMNVSTLELGDSALYLCASSLGMGQETQYFGPGTRLLVL.

The V gene is TRBV12-3 or TRBV12-4, the J gene TRBJ2-3, with unresolved D. This CDR3 has 13 residues. Trimming left V 2 bases short and J 5 bases short, with 8 bases between. DNA of the CDR3: TGTGCCAGCAGTTTAACGGAAGTAGATACGCAGTATTTT. This gives the protein CASSLTEVDTQYF.

As to this clonotype: The junction shows a germline mismatch at one end, possibly a read error. The J gene is TRBJ2-3, the V gene TRBV2, with D perhaps matching TRBD2 (5 bases). CDR1 SNHLY and CDR2 FYNNEI come from the germline V gene. The CDR3 runs to 12 residues. CDR3 nucleotides: TGTGCCAGCGCCCCACAAGGACTCGCCCCGTCCTTT. This sequence encodes CASAPQGLAPSF. The full variable domain, its missing parts supplied by reference TRBV2 and TRBJ2-3, is EPEVTQTPSHQVTQMGQEVILRCVPISNHLYFYWYRQILGQKVEFLVSFYNNEISEKSEIFDDQFSVERPDGSNFTLKIRSTKLEDSAMYFCASAPQGLAPSFGPGTRLTVL.

This clonotype was counted a few times. The gene calls are TRBV29-1 and TRBJ2-2; 7 bases are a match to TRBD1. V lost 5 bases and J lost 0; bases outside the gene matches: 3. The length of the CDR3 is 14 residues. CDR1 is SQVTM and CDR2 is ANQGSEA in the germline V gene. DNA of the CDR3: TGCAGCGTTAAGGACAGGACGAACACCGGGGAGCTGTTTTTT. Its protein product is CSVKDRTNTGELFF.

This clonotype was observed a handful of times. The chain links TRBV12-3 or TRBV12-4 to TRBJ1-5; D may be TRBD1 (6 bases). The CDR3 length is 11 residues. Trimming left V 6 bases short and J 7 bases short, with 7 bases between. CDR3 in amino acids: CASSRGQPQHF. The DNA for the CDR3 is TGTGCCAGCAGCAGGGGCCAGCCCCAGCATTTT.

This clonotype appeared a few times. The chain links TRBV12-3 or TRBV12-4 to TRBJ2-3; D not certain. Trimming took off 6 bases at V and 11 bases at J, with 12 bases between the two ends. This CDR3 contains 11 residues. The CDR3: CASRDVVVQYF. Here the CDR3 DNA reads TGTGCCAGCAGGGACGTGGTCGTGCAGTATTTT.

The table lists this clonotype with a few counts. The chain recombines TRBV5-1 with TRBJ1-1; D is ambiguous. Germline V gene lookup returns CDR1 SGHRS and CDR2 YFSETQ. The CDR3 sequence is 17 residues long. V shed 0 bases and J shed 4 bases, with 19 bases lying between them. CDR3 sequence (DNA): TGCGCCAGCAGCTTGGCCCGGGAAGTGTTCGGTAGCACTGAAGCTTTCTTT. This translates into CASSLAREVFGSTEAFF. The variable domain in full, completed from reference TRBV5-1 and TRBJ1-1, reads KAGVTQTPRYLIKTRGQQVTLSCSPISGHRSVSWYQQTPGQGLQFLFEYFSETQRNKGNFPGRFSGRQFSNSRSEMNVSTLELGDSALYLCASSLAREVFGSTEAFFGQGTRLTVV.

A few counts support this clonotype. This rearrangement joins TRBV9 to TRBJ2-5; the D gene is possibly TRBD1 (7 bases). V lost 0 bases and J 2 bases, leaving 11 bases between the germline ends. The V gene's germline CDR1 is SGDLS and CDR2 YYNGEE. The CDR3 covers 15 residues. CDR3 sequence: CASSVDRGGQETQYF. CDR3 nucleotide sequence: TGTGCCAGCAGCGTAGACAGGGGAGGTCAAGAGACCCAGTACTTC. Full variable domain (remainder filled in from reference TRBV9 and TRBJ2-5): DSGVTQTPKHLITATGQRVTLRCSPRSGDLSVYWYQQSLDQGLQFLIQYYNGEERAKGNILERFSAQQFPDLHSELNLSSLELGDSALYFCASSVDRGGQETQYFGPGTRLLVL.

This clonotype was detected only a few times. The chain uses TRBV7-6 and TRBJ1-5, with D hard to call. V was cut by 5 bases and J by 6 bases, with 11 bases left in between. This CDR3 contains 13 residues. Germline assignment: CDR1 SGHVS and CDR2 FNYEAQ. CDR3 in amino acids: CASSPMGGQPQHF. DNA of the CDR3: TGTGCCAGCAGCCCCATGGGTGGTCAGCCCCAGCATTTT.

The gene calls are TRBV3-1 and TRBJ2-5; a possible D gene is TRBD2 (6 bases). The ends were cut back, 3 bases at V and 1 base at J, with 15 bases in the middle. Germline CDR1 is LGHDT and CDR2 is YNNKEL (reference sequence). The length of the CDR3 is 16 residues. This chain's CDR3 is CASSHTLLAPQETQYF. CDR3 sequence (DNA): TGTGCCAGCAGCCATACCCTACTAGCCCCCCAAGAGACCCAGTACTTC.

This clonotype turned up a few times. The J gene is TRBJ2-1, the V gene TRBV7-3, with 9 bases identical to TRBD1. CDR3 length: 15 residues. Germline trimming cut 3 bases from V and 0 bases from J; bases unmatched to any gene: 0. CDR1 SGHTA and CDR2 FQGTGA come from the germline V gene. CDR3: CASSLDRGSYNEQFF. The CDR3 DNA is TGTGCCAGCAGCTTGGACAGGGGCTCCTACAATGAGCAGTTCTTC.

This clonotype was recorded a few times. The chain employs TRBV20-1 and TRBJ2-3, with 13 bases that match TRBD2. Germline V gene lookup returns CDR1 DFQATT and CDR2 SNEGSKA (reference sequence). With 6 bases clipped from V and 4 bases from J, the junction kept 7 bases outside the gene matches. This CDR3 region has 15 residues. The CDR3 loop reads CSALRTSGGSDTQYF. CDR3 sequence (DNA): TGCAGTGCCTTGAGGACTAGCGGGGGTTCAGATACGCAGTATTTT.

This clonotype showed up just a few times. The genes are TRBV5-1 and TRBJ2-5, with D perhaps matching TRBD1 (5 bases). Trimming cost V 4 bases and J 0 bases, with 16 bases left between them. The CDR3 sequence is 16 residues long. CDR1 is SGHRS and CDR2 is YFSETQ in the germline V gene. DNA of the CDR3: TGCGCCAGCAGCACAGGAGCAACAGCTCACCAAGAGACCCAGTACTTC. It is translated as CASSTGATAHQETQYF.

This clonotype has at least ten counts. V and J are TRBV12-3 or TRBV12-4 and TRBJ2-7, with TRBD1 identical over 7 bases. Germline trimming cut 3 bases from V and 6 bases from J; bases unmatched to any gene: 8. This CDR3 comprises 14 residues. CDR3 region: CASSFTDRPAEQYV. The CDR3 coding sequence is TGTGCCAGCAGTTTTACGGACAGGCCGGCCGAGCAGTACGTC.

This chain links TRBV12-3 or TRBV12-4 with TRBJ1-2, with a weak D call TRBD1 (5 bases). This CDR3 contains 15 residues. Trimming removed 1 base from V and 4 bases from J, with 13 bases in between. This CDR3 reads CASSLGTGFGYGYTF. CDR3 in DNA: TGTGCCAGCAGTTTAGGAACAGGCTTCGGCTATGGCTACACCTTC.

This clonotype was observed many times. CDR3 amino acids: CASSNSGSSYNEQFF. The CDR3 region has the DNA TGTGCCAGCAGCAATAGCGGGAGCTCCTACAATGAGCAGTTCTTC. The chain is built from TRBV5-5 and TRBJ2-1; 9 bases match TRBD2. The CDR3 has 15 amino acids. CDR1 and CDR2 from the germline V gene are SGHKS and YYEKEE (reference sequence). V was pared by 4 bases and J by 0 bases, with 2 bases of the junction left unmatched.

This sequence joins TRBV21-1 and TRBJ2-4. TRBV21-1 counts as a pseudogene. This CDR3 is 13 amino acids long. This CDR3 reads CASRETSENIQYF. The CDR3 nucleotides are TGTGCCAGCAGGGAGACCTCGGAAAACATTCAGTACTTC.

This clonotype was seen more than once but under ten times. The chain is built from TRBV28 and TRBJ1-1; D uncertain. There are 12 residues in the CDR3. The V end was cut by 6 bases, the J end by 5 bases, with 10 bases between. Germline CDR1 and CDR2: MDHEN and SYDVKM. CDR3 residues: CASSVHGTEAFF. CDR3 DNA: TGTGCCAGCAGCGTACACGGGACTGAAGCTTTCTTT.

Only a few counts were recorded for this clonotype. The chain is built from TRBV4-2 and TRBJ1-1; TRBD1 matches at 7 bases. This CDR3 is built from 15 residues. CDR1 LGHNA and CDR2 YNFKEQ come from the germline V gene. The V segment lost 0 bases and the J segment 3 bases; nucleotides outside the gene matches: 4. CDR3 DNA: TGTGCCAGCAGCCAAGATCCACAGGGGTACACTGAAGCTTTCTTT. The encoded protein is CASSQDPQGYTEAFF.

This clonotype came up many times. The chain couples TRBV29-1 to TRBJ2-5, with TRBD1 identical over 7 bases. In germline, CDR1 is SQVTM, CDR2 ANQGSEA. This CDR3 spans 12 amino acids. V lost 5 bases and J lost 2; bases outside the gene matches: 2. This CDR3 reads CSVRRGQETQYF. As DNA, the CDR3 is TGCAGCGTTCGCAGGGGGCAAGAGACCCAGTACTTC.

This clonotype was observed a handful of times. The CDR3 loop is CASSSHETQYF. The CDR3 DNA reads TGTGCCAGCAGCAGCCATGAGACCCAGTACTTC. V and J are TRBV7-8 and TRBJ2-5, with D unresolved. CDR1 and CDR2 (germline): SGHVS, FQNEAQ. Trimming took off 5 bases at V and 5 bases at J, with 6 bases between the two ends. This CDR3 is 11 amino acids long.

The CDR3: CATSDSSGRTNNEQFF. In DNA, the CDR3 is TGTGCCACCAGTGATTCTAGCGGGAGGACCAACAATGAGCAGTTCTTC. The rearrangement joins TRBV24-1 to TRBJ2-1, with 11 bases that match TRBD2. Germline CDR1 is KGHDR and CDR2 is SFDVKD. This CDR3 is 16 amino acids long. V lost 2 bases, J lost 5 bases, and 4 bases stayed unmatched.

The chain is built from TRBV6-5 and TRBJ1-4; no reliable D call. The CDR3 runs to 14 residues. The V and J ends lost 7 bases and 8 bases respectively, with 17 bases between them. Germline values: CDR1 MNHEY, CDR2 SVGAGI. This CDR3 is CASTLGSPREKLFF. The DNA for the CDR3 is TGTGCCAGCACGTTGGGGAGCCCTCGCGAAAAACTGTTTTTT.

The chain couples TRBV7-2 to TRBJ2-5; D tentatively reads TRBD1 or TRBD2 (5 bases each). Germline V lookup: CDR1 SGHTA, CDR2 FQGNSA. The CDR3 runs 14 residues. The V and J ends lost 0 bases and 5 bases respectively, with 10 bases between them. The chain's CDR3 is CASSLAGVRETQYF. The CDR3, as DNA: TGTGCCAGCAGCTTAGCGGGGGTCCGGGAGACCCAGTACTTC.

The CDR3 coding sequence is TGCGCCAGCAGCCCTCACAGGGCCGATGAGCAGTTCTTC. Its protein product is CASSPHRADEQFF. The chain joins TRBV5-1 to TRBJ2-1; maybe TRBD1 (6 bases). The germline V and J ends were trimmed by 4 bases and 8 bases, with 13 bases remaining between them. This CDR3 comprises 13 residues. Germline CDR1 reads SGHRS; CDR2 reads YFSETQ.

This clonotype has only a few counts. The chain couples TRBV25-1 to TRBJ2-5, with D possibly being TRBD2 (5 bases). The CDR3 has 14 amino acids. The V end was cut by 3 bases, the J end by 1 base, with 9 bases between. Germline loops: CDR1 MGHDK, CDR2 SYGVNS. The DNA of the CDR3 is TGTGCCAGCAGTGATCCGGGGATCCAAGAGACCCAGTACTTC. Its translation: CASSDPGIQETQYF.

This clonotype was detected only once. This may be a read error: a much more frequent sequence differs by one nucleotide. The chain recombines TRBV5-1 with TRBJ1-4; maybe TRBD1 (5 bases). The CDR3 sequence is 16 residues long. Germline CDR1 reads SGHRS; CDR2 reads YFSETQ. With 0 bases removed from V and 8 bases from J, the gap between germline ends came to 17 bases. This chain's CDR3 is CASSLGAGNQGEKLFF. CDR3 sequence (DNA): TGCGCCAGCAGCTTGGGAGCAGGGAATCAGGGAGAAAAACTGTTTTTT. Complete variable domain (other parts from reference TRBV5-1 and TRBJ1-4): KAGVTQTPRYLIKTRGQQVTLSCSPISGHRSVSWYQQTPGQGLQFLFEYFSETQRNKGNFPGRFSGRQFSNSRSEMNVSTLELGDSALYLCASSLGAGNQGEKLFFGSGTQLSVL.